These T cell receptor beta chains were read from a single sample in a study of T cell responses to AZD1222 COVID-19 vaccine. Some clones are missing from TCRdb's copy, which holds only in-frame ones; the method was immunoSEQ multiplex PCR. The repertoire holds some 150,000 clones, with over 85% as singletons. The sample here was peripheral blood, taken on day 0 of AZD1222 vaccination. Source of these receptors: an adult in good health. Each CDR3 is given without its conserved first and last residue. Each record gives: clone size, J gene, V gene, CDR3 protein. Size is omitted from some rows. Given values are once, few, many or a class for expanded clones.

once TRBJ1-1 TRBV5-4 ASSLRPANTEAF
- TRBJ1-1 TRBV6-5 ASYRGMSTEAF
- TRBJ1-1 TRBV6-5 ASSPIGGGAGAF
- TRBJ2-7 TRBV2 ASSVGGRYEQY
- TRBJ1-2 TRBV3-1/TRBV3-2 ASSPSPGINYGYT
- TRBJ1-2 TRBV4-1 ASSVRQGVEGYT
- TRBJ1-5 TRBV6-2/TRBV6-3 ASSYSGYSNQPQH
- TRBJ1-1 TRBV11-2 ASSLEPLTSSEAF
- TRBJ1-2 TRBV5-4 ASSFYTAGYT
- TRBJ2-3 TRBV19 ASSIGASGLKLYTDTQY
- TRBJ1-5 TRBV19 ASSITRGAVQPQH
- TRBJ1-6 TRBV18 ASSLRDRTENSPLH
- TRBJ1-2 TRBV25-1 ASSESGGADYYGYT
- TRBJ1-1 TRBV11-1 ASSPNAPNTEAF
- TRBJ2-1 TRBV6-4 ASSDLWLKEQF
- TRBJ2-1 TRBV18 ASSRQRGLDEQF
- TRBJ2-3 TRBV6-5 ATRPRGRNTQY
- TRBJ2-7 TRBV6-2/TRBV6-3 ASSYLREGVDEQY
- TRBJ1-3 TRBV5-6 ASSLGLPGNTIY
once TRBJ1-1 TRBV6-1 ASSEVNRVRVEAF
- TRBJ2-7 TRBV5-4 ASSLEPQGASYEQY
- TRBJ2-4 TRBV6-5 ASSYSRDRARNIQY
- TRBJ1-3 TRBV11-2 ASSLGIKGNTIY
- TRBJ1-6 TRBV5-5 ASQPGQTYNSPLH
- TRBJ1-5 TRBV25-1 ASSAGGSNQPQH
- TRBJ2-2 TRBV6-6 ASRVRGTGELF
few TRBJ2-7 TRBV29-1 SVERLGGSSYEQY
- TRBJ1-4 TRBV4-1 ASSQVIRGRNEKLF
once TRBJ2-7 TRBV6-6 ASSHGASGRESPFGEQY
- TRBJ1-1 TRBV6-4 ASSAVEGTEAF
- TRBJ1-3 TRBV27 ASSSQGFSNTIY
- TRBJ2-7 TRBV5-4 ASRPGTGGALWSRYEQY
- TRBJ2-5 TRBV28 ASSLGVEAGGRETQY
- TRBJ1-4 TRBV29-1 SVVTAEKLF
- TRBJ2-5 TRBV5-8 ASSSPGGSGETQY
- TRBJ2-2 TRBV5-1 ASSLPGGNTGELF
- TRBJ2-4 TRBV5-1 ASSSAWSGGGIQY
- TRBJ1-2 TRBV15 ATSPGDDYGYT
- TRBJ1-6 TRBV6-4 ASRDFVRGIRNSPLH
- TRBJ2-1 TRBV5-1 ASSSSDEQF
- TRBJ2-2 TRBV7-9 ASSSQGAGELF
- TRBJ2-7 TRBV10-2 ASLSMGGISTTYEQY
- TRBJ2-7 TRBV14 ASSRLGTSGIPEQY
- TRBJ1-1 TRBV10-3 AISDPNRENTEAF
- TRBJ1-2 TRBV5-5 ASSWGGNYGYT
- TRBJ2-2 TRBV7-9 ASSWYADPPGELF